Below, 20 T cell receptor beta chains from the same sample are listed, as sequenced in a study of blood T cell repertoires in COVID-19. This table comes from immunoSEQ multiplex PCR, and its TCRdb copy is limited to in-frame clones, with some not included. The sample carries around 99,000 clones, more than 70% recorded once. The source material was peripheral blood. The receptors were gathered from a human donor in a cohort sampled during active COVID-19.

With regard to this clone: One junction end disagrees with the germline gene, perhaps due to a read error. The gene calls are TRBV7-6 and TRBJ2-5; 7 bases are a match to TRBD2. The germline gives CDR1 SGHVS, CDR2 FNYEAQ. The CDR3 extends over 15 amino acids. CDR3: CASSLAGLDQETQYF. CDR3 in DNA: TGTGCCAGCAGCTTAGCCGGACTAGACCAAGAAACCCAGTACTTC. Drawing the rest from reference TRBV7-6 and TRBJ2-5, the complete variable domain is GAGVSQSPRYKVTKRGQDVALRCDPISGHVSLYWYRQALGQGPEFLTYFNYEAQQDKSGLPNDRFSAERPEGSISTLTIQRTEQRDSAMYRCASSLAGLDQETQYFGPGTRLLVL.

The gene calls are TRBV9 and TRBJ2-2, with 14 bases aligning to TRBD2. Germline CDR1 and CDR2: SGDLS and YYNGEE. V dropped 3 bases and J dropped 9; count of bases not matched to a gene: 7. The CDR3 sequence is 16 residues long. DNA for the CDR3: TGTGCCAGCAGCGCAAGACTAGCGGGAGGGTTCAGGGAGCTGTTTTTT. Translating it yields CASSARLAGGFRELFF.

The gene calls are TRBV18 and TRBJ2-7; 8 bases map to TRBD1. This CDR3 is built from 13 residues. CDR1 is KGHSH and CDR2 is LQKENI in the germline V gene. V shed 3 bases and J 6 bases; nucleotides not matched to a gene: 4. CDR3 sequence reads: CASSPRGRLEQYV. The CDR3 DNA reads TGTGCCAGCTCACCCAGGGGGCGCCTCGAGCAGTACGTC.

The chain carries TRBV12-5 and TRBJ1-1; D gene uncertain. The V end lost 3 bases, the J end lost 0 bases, and 8 bases lay between the germline ends. The CDR3 is made up of 14 amino acids. Germline CDR1 LGHNT, CDR2 FRNRAP. The chain's CDR3 is CASGLEAVNTEAFF. DNA of the CDR3: TGTGCTAGTGGTTTAGAGGCTGTGAACACTGAAGCTTTCTTT.

Points on this clone: Other DNA sequences of this sample code for an identical CDR3. V is TRBV7-3 and J is TRBJ2-3; D not resolved. Trimming pared 1 base from V and 2 bases from J, leaving 4 bases between. The CDR3 sequence is 13 residues long. The germline CDR1 and CDR2 sequences are SGHTA and FQGTGA. CDR3 protein: CASSLSYTDTQYF. The CDR3 DNA is TGTGCCAGCAGCTTAAGTTACACAGATACGCAGTATTTT. Using reference TRBV7-3 and TRBJ2-3 for the parts outside the CDR3, the full variable domain is GAGVSQTPSNKVTEKGKYVELRCDPISGHTALYWYRQSLGQGPEFLIYFQGTGAADDSGLPNDRFFAVRPEGSVSTLKIQRTERGDSAVYLCASSLSYTDTQYFGPGTRLTVL.

This chain connects TRBV9 to TRBJ2-3, with D perhaps TRBD2 (5 bases). V dropped 0 bases and J dropped 3 bases, with 17 bases sitting between them. Germline CDR1 and CDR2: SGDLS and YYNGEE. The CDR3 totals 17 residues. The DNA of the CDR3 is TGTGCCAGCAGCGTAGCGGTGGGAAGGGAGAGGACAGATACGCAGTATTTT. It translates to CASSVAVGRERTDTQYF.

The rearrangement uses TRBV19 and TRBJ2-6; 16 nucleotides line up with TRBD2. The trim removed 7 bases at V and 4 bases at J, leaving 13 bases unmatched. The CDR3 is 20 amino acids. CDR1 and CDR2 (germline): LNHDA, SQIVND (reference sequence). CDR3 DNA sequence: TGTGCCAGTACCCTGGGACTAGCGGGAGGGACCCTAATCGGGGCCAACGTCCTGACTTTC. As protein: CASTLGLAGGTLIGANVLTF. Looking up the rest from reference TRBV19 and TRBJ2-6 gives the full variable domain: DGGITQSPKYLFRKEGQNVTLSCEQNLNHDAMYWYRQDPGQGLRLIYYSQIVNDFQKGDIAEGYSVSREKKESFPLTVTSAQKNPTAFYLCASTLGLAGGTLIGANVLTFGAGSRLTVL.

The rearrangement links TRBV19 to TRBJ2-1, with TRBD2 matching over 7 bases. CDR3 size: 14 residues. Per the germline V gene, CDR1 is LNHDA and CDR2 is SQIVND (reference sequence). V shed 6 bases, J shed 6 bases, and the junction held 8 bases outside the gene matches. CDR3 protein: CASRTSNRGNEQFF. DNA of the CDR3: TGTGCCAGTAGGACTAGCAACAGAGGCAATGAGCAGTTCTTC.

The chain employs TRBV3-1 (or the pseudogene TRBV3-2) and TRBJ1-2, with 9 nucleotides matching TRBD1. Germline V CDR1 and CDR2: LGHDT, YNNKEL (reference sequence). V gave up 1 base and J gave up 4 bases; unmatched junction bases: 10. This CDR3 is 17 amino acids long. The DNA of the CDR3 is TGTGCCAGCAGCCAAGTCCTCCGACAGGGGGTGGGCTATGGCTACACCTTC. This gives the protein CASSQVLRQGVGYGYTF.

This sequence joins TRBV6-5 and TRBJ2-4; no firm D call. CDR1 is MNHEY, CDR2 SVGAGI, per germline. There are 11 residues in the CDR3. The V and J ends lost 6 bases and 7 bases respectively, with 7 bases between them. CDR3 in amino acids: CASRSQNIQYF. The CDR3 DNA reads TGTGCCAGCAGGTCTCAGAACATTCAGTACTTC.

The rearrangement joins TRBV6-6 to TRBJ1-5, with 8 bases matching TRBD1. The CDR3 runs 16 residues. The J segment lost 0 bases and the V segment lost 4 bases, leaving 5 bases of the junction unmatched. CDR1 MNHNY and CDR2 SVGAGI come from the germline V gene (reference sequence). The CDR3 protein is CASSFPRGLSNQPQHF. The CDR3 nucleotides read TGTGCCAGCAGTTTTCCCAGGGGGCTTAGCAATCAGCCCCAGCATTTT.

The chain joins TRBV6-2 or TRBV6-3 to TRBJ1-2, with D tentatively TRBD1 (5 bases). The germline CDR1 and CDR2 sequences are MNHEY and SVGEGT. The CDR3 is made up of 14 amino acids. Trimming stripped 5 bases from V and 5 bases from J, with 15 bases between. The CDR3 coding sequence is TGTGCCAGCAGTCCGGCGGGGGGTGTATATGGCTACACCTTC. Protein product: CASSPAGGVYGYTF.

This chain connects TRBV13 to TRBJ2-1, with TRBD2 matching 11 bases. The germline gives CDR1 PRHDT, CDR2 FYEKMQ (reference sequence). Losses at the gene ends were 6 bases for V and 9 bases for J; bases not matched to a gene: 4. The CDR3 extends over 13 amino acids. CDR3 sequence reads: CASSGLAGVEQFF. The CDR3 region has the DNA TGTGCCAGCAGTGGACTAGCGGGTGTTGAGCAGTTCTTC.

This chain uses TRBV27 with TRBJ1-2, with 7 nucleotides matching TRBD1. The germline gives CDR1 MNHEY, CDR2 SMNVEV (reference sequence). J gave up 0 bases and V 4 bases, and 2 bases lay outside the gene matches. This CDR3 contains 14 residues. CDR3 sequence: CASSWDSSNYGYTF. DNA for the CDR3: TGTGCCAGCAGTTGGGACAGTTCTAACTATGGCTACACCTTC.

The chain joins TRBV20-1 to TRBJ2-1; D gene unclear. V shed 3 bases and J shed 5 bases, with 8 bases lying between them. This CDR3 is built from 12 residues. CDR1 is DFQATT and CDR2 is SNEGSKA in the germline V gene (reference sequence). The CDR3 bases are TGCAGTGCTAGTTGGCAGGACAATGAGCAGTTCTTC. It yields the protein CSASWQDNEQFF.

The CDR3 reads CASSLTTGSTEAFF. DNA for the CDR3: TGCGCCAGCAGCTTGACAACAGGGTCCACTGAAGCTTTCTTT. This chain connects TRBV5-1 to TRBJ1-1; maybe TRBD1 (6 bases). Germline assignment: CDR1 SGHRS and CDR2 YFSETQ. Trimming left V 1 base short and J 4 bases short, with 11 bases between. The CDR3 extends over 14 amino acids.

The V gene is TRBV7-2, the J gene TRBJ2-3; 10 positions agree with TRBD2. Looked up from germline, CDR1 is SGHTA and CDR2 is FQGNSA. Trimming at V came to 0 bases and at J to 4 bases, leaving 7 bases not matched to a gene. The CDR3 totals 17 residues. CDR3 sequence: CASSLAWLAGVPDTQYF. The CDR3, as DNA: TGTGCCAGCAGCTTAGCGTGGCTAGCGGGAGTTCCAGATACGCAGTATTTT.

CDR3: CASSPPTAATNEKLFF. CDR3 DNA sequence: TGTGCCAGCTCACCACCGACAGCCGCAACTAATGAAAAACTGTTTTTT. The rearrangement uses TRBV18 and TRBJ1-4; possibly TRBD1 for D (5 bases). V lost 0 bases to trimming and J lost 0 bases, with 8 bases between them. Per germline, CDR1 KGHSH and CDR2 LQKENI. This CDR3 is 16 amino acids long.

This chain uses TRBV7-9 with TRBJ2-7; D is possibly TRBD2 (6 bases). Germline V gene sequence: CDR1 SEHNR, CDR2 FQNEAQ (reference sequence). V was cut by 3 bases and J by 2 bases, with 8 bases left in between. The CDR3 runs to 13 residues. The CDR3 region has the DNA TGTGCCAGCAGCTTGGGGGGTCCCTACGAGCAGTACTTC. Its protein product is CASSLGGPYEQYF.

The chain joins TRBV5-1 to TRBJ2-3, with 7 bases lining up with TRBD2. CDR1 and CDR2 (germline): SGHRS, YFSETQ. Trimming cost V 4 bases and J 1 base; bases outside gene matches: 15. The CDR3 consists of 18 residues. This CDR3 is CASSPIPGLPGGTDTQYF. As DNA, the CDR3 is TGCGCCAGCAGCCCGATCCCGGGACTACCGGGAGGCACAGATACGCAGTATTTT.